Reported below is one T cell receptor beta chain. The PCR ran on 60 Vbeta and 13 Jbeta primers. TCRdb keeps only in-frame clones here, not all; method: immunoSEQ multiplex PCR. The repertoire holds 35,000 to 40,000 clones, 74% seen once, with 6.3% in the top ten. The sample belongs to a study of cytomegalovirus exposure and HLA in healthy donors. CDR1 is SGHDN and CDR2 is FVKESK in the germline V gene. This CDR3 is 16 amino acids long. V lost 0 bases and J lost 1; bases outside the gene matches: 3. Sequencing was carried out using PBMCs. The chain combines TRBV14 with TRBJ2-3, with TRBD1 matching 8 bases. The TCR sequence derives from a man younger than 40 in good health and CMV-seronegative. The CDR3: CASSQDWGQGTDTQYF. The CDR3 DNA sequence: TGTGCCAGCAGCCAAGATTGGGGACAGGGCACAGATACGCAGTATTTT.